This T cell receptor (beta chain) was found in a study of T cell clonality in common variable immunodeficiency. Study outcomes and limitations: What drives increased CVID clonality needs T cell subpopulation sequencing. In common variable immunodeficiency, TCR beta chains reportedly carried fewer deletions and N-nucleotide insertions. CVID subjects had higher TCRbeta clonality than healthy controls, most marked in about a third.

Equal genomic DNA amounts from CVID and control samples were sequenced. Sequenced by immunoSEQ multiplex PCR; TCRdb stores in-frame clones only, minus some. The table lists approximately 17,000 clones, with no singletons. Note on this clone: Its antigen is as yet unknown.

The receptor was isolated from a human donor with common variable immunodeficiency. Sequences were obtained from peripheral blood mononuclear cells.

CDR3 DNA, as far as it was read: TGTGCCAGCAGCTTAACGGAGCGGAGGGGGCGAAGAGATACG. This codes for CASSLTERRGRRDT. The entire CDR3 is CASSLTERRGRRDTQYF. The J gene is TRBJ2-3, the V gene TRBV7-3, with D possibly being TRBD1 (7 bases). Read coverage stops 3 residues before the CDR3 terminus; the germline J gene supplies the remainder. Germline values: CDR1 SGHTA, CDR2 FQGTGA. V dropped 0 bases and J dropped 5 bases, with 18 bases sitting between them. The CDR3 runs to 17 residues.